One T cell receptor (beta chain) is described in this entry. What it recognizes is unknown. The CDR3 has 17 amino acids. The V gene lost 3 bases and the J gene lost 7 bases, with 22 bases spanning the gap. Germline CDR1 and CDR2: LNHNV and YYDKDF (reference sequence). These data originate in a study of PD-L1 blockade in urothelial cancer. Looking at the study overall: The study started patients on atezolizumab in about 2014, giving 1,200 mg intravenously every 3 weeks. At 3 weeks (second dose) and 6 weeks after starting treatment, blood was analyzed.

TCRdb's table, derived via immunoSEQ multiplex PCR, lists solely in-frame clones and lacks some. The sample records 44,000 or so clones, 88% being singletons. Study findings and constraints: Prediction of better survival came from below-median pretreatment blood TCR clonality.

This sequence originates from a man older than 75 with urothelial cancer. This chain joins TRBV15 and TRBJ2-4, with D possibly TRBD2 on 6 matching bases. The sample in question was PBMCs, obtained around atezolizumab (anti-PD-L1) treatment. In DNA form, the CDR3 reads TGTGCCACCAGCAGTACCCCACTACCGGGACGGGGGAACATTCAGTACTTC. Protein: CATSSTPLPGRGNIQYF.